This T cell receptor (beta chain) was sequenced during a study of blood T cell repertoires in COVID-19 (dated by TCRdb to the early 2020s). Some background on the complete study: Samples covering the acute and convalescent phases of COVID-19 were provided by collaborators in the United States, Italy and Spain. Nearly every sample came with metadata listing a de-identified subject ID, COVID-19 status, age in years and sex. A freely available public database, intended as a resource for researchers studying the immune response to SARS-CoV-2, is where the repertoires were released. Where available, HLA class I and class II types were taken from metadata supplied by the sample provider and were not determined by assay-based typing. The samples were drawn from two sources: the first 160 participants of the ongoing ImmuneRACE study, and over 1,000 subjects contributed by 6 global collaborators. The material from the prospective study consisted of cDNA or gDNA derived from T cells, B-cell-depleted T cells, or PBMCs. Subjects who had been exposed to COVID-19, were actively infected with it, or had recovered from it provided the deeply sampled blood TCRbeta repertoires that made up the dataset. Overall study outcomes, separate from this receptor: The amount of clinical and demographic metadata varied by source and participant and was provided uncurated.

As concerns this clone: Its antigen specificity is not known. The sample holds no much larger clone one base away, and base qualities are not on file.

The germline V gene (reference sequence) supplies CDR1 MNHEY and CDR2 SMNVEV. From cysteine to phenylalanine, the CDR3 is 15 amino acids long. Here the CDR3 DNA is all that survives: 45 bases in frame from base 1. V loses 1 base of germline sequence and J loses 0 bases, and the interval between the two ends is 8 bases. TCRbeta CDR3 regions were amplified from genomic DNA by means of the immunoSEQ Assay, a bias-controlled multiplex PCR. As for the authors' bioinformatics: The number of nucleated cells in each sample was estimated from the amplification of reference gene primers within the assay. To quantify the absolute abundance of each unique TCRbeta CDR3 rearrangement, sequence reads were collapsed and filtered. For each sample, productive Simpson clonality was calculated by taking the square root of Simpson's diversity index across productive rearrangements. In its TCRdb copy, this immuneACCESS table keeps in-frame sequences only and misses some clones. Where compared with another copy, unresolved V genes explain less than half of these, and the others have no known cause. V and J calls and clone size are those listed in that table; D and trimming were worked out from the DNA. In this sample the table shows more than 150,000 clones, less than 90% of which occur a single time. The ten largest account for about a fifth of the sample.

Whole blood was collected in K2EDTA tubes by collaborating institutions according to the institutions' own protocols. For TCRbeta analysis, collaborators shipped samples as frozen whole blood, isolated PBMCs, or DNA extracted from either of those sample types. The sequence was obtained from a man between 65 and 80 years old with active or convalescent COVID-19. The V gene is TRBV27 and the J gene is TRBJ2-3; possibly the D gene is TRBD2, per 5 matching bases. The sequenced material came from peripheral blood. CDR3 protein: CASSLYGISTDTQYF. The base sequence is TGTGCCAGCAGTTTATACGGGATCAGCACAGATACGCAGTATTTT.